This T cell receptor (beta chain) originates from a study of T cell responses to AZD1222 COVID-19 vaccine. Study-level results: Donors in the cohort were predominantly white British and more often female, and clonal diversity was possibly underestimated. Scientists sampled the repertoires only once the peak T cell response had passed. Among vaccine-associated CD4 TCRs, coverage spanned spike, with dominance at 160-218 and 743-854. The breadth and depth of Spike-specific TCRs increased once two AZD1222 doses had been given.

Concerning this clone: The antigen remains undetermined.

Repertoires were generated with immunoSEQ multiplex PCR, while TCRdb's copy carries only in-frame clones and drops some. The sample has approximately 80,000 clones; more than 80% are singletons. CDR3 length: 13 amino acids. Deletions cut 7 bases from V and 0 bases from J, with 7 bases between. This clonotype was sampled from an adult in good health. This material consisted of peripheral blood, taken on day 0 of AZD1222 vaccination. This chain links TRBV12-3 or TRBV12-4 with TRBJ1-5; D gene uncertain. Here the CDR3 DNA reads TGTGCCAGCACCATCTATAGCAATCAGCCCCAGCATTTT. Encoded protein: CASTIYSNQPQHF.